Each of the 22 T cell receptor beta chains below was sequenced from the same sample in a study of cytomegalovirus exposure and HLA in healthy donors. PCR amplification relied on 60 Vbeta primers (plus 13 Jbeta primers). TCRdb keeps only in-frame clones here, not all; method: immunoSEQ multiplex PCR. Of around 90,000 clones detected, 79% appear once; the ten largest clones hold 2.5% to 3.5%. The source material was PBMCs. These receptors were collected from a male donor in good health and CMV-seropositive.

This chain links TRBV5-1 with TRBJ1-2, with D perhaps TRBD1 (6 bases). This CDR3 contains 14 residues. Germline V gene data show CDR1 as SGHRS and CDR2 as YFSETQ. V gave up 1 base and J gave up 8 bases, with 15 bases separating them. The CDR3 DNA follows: TGCGCCAGCAGCTTGCAGGGGCCCACCACGGGCTACACCTTC. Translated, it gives CASSLQGPTTGYTF.

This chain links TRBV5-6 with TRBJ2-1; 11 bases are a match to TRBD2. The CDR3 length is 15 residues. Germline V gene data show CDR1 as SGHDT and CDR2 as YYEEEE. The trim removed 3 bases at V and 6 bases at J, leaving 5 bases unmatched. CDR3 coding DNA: TGTGCCAGCAGCTCCGGGACTAGCGGTTTCAATGAGCAGTTCTTC. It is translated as CASSSGTSGFNEQFF.

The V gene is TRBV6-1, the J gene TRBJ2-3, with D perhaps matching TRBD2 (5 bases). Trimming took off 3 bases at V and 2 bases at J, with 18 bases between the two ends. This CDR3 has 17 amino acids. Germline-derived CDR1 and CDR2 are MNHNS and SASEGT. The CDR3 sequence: CASSEPDFSSYTDTQYF. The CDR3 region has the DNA TGTGCCAGCAGTGAGCCGGACTTTTCCTCATACACAGATACGCAGTATTTT.

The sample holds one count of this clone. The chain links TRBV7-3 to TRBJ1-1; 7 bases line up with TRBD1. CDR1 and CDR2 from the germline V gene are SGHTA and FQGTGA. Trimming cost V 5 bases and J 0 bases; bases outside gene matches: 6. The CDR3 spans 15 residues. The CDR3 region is CASSIQGQLNTEAFF. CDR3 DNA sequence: TGTGCCAGCAGCATACAGGGACAGTTGAACACTGAAGCTTTCTTT.

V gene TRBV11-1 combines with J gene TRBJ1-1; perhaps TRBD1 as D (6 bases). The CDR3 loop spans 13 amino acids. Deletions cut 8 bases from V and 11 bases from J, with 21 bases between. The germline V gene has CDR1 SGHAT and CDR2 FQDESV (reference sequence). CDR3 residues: CASGRGRDERAFF. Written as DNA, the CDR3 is TGTGCCAGCGGCAGGGGCAGGGACGAGAGGGCTTTCTTT. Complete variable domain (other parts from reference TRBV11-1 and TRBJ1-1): EAEVAQSPRYKITEKSQAVAFWCDPISGHATLYWYRQILGQGPELLVQFQDESVVDDSQLPKDRFSAERLKGVDSTLKIQPAELGDSAMYLCASGRGRDERAFFGQGTRLTVV.

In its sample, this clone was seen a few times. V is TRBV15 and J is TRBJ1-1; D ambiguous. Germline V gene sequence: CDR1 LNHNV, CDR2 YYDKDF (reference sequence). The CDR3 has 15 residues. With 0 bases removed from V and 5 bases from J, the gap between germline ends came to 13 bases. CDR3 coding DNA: TGTGCCACCAGCAGAGATGGACGGGCGGGGACTGAAGCTTTCTTT. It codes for CATSRDGRAGTEAFF.

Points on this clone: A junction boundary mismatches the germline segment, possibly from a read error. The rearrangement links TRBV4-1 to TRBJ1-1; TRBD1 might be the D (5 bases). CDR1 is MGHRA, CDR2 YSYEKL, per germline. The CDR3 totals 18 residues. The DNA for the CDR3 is TGCGCCACCAGCCAAGCTTACATGCTGGGGGGAGTGAACACTGAAGCTTTCTTT. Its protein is CATSQAYMLGGVNTEAFF.

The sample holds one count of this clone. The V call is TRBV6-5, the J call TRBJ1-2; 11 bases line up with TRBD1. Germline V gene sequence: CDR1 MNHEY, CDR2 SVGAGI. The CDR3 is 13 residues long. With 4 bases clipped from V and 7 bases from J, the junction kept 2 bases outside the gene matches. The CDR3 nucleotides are TGTGCCAGCAGTTCCGGGACAGGGGGTGGCTACACCTTC. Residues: CASSSGTGGGYTF.

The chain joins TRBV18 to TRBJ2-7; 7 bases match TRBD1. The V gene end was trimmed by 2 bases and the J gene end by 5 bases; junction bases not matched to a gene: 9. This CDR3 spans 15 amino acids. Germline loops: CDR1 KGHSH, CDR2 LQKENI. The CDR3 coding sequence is TGTGCCAGCTCACCAGGTAGACAGGGATCGGACGAGCAGTACTTC. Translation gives CASSPGRQGSDEQYF.

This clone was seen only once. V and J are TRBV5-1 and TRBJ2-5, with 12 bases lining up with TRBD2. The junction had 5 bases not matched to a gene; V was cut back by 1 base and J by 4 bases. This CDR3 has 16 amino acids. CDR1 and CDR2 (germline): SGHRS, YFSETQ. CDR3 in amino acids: CASSLTASGGAETQYF. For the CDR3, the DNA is TGCGCCAGCAGCTTGACGGCTAGCGGGGGGGCAGAGACCCAGTACTTC.

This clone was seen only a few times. This chain's CDR3 is CASSKWRERTEAFF. CDR3 nucleotides: TGTGCCAGCAGCAAGTGGAGGGAAAGGACTGAAGCTTTCTTT. This chain connects TRBV21-1 to TRBJ1-1. TRBV21-1 is flagged as a pseudogene. This CDR3 spans 14 amino acids.

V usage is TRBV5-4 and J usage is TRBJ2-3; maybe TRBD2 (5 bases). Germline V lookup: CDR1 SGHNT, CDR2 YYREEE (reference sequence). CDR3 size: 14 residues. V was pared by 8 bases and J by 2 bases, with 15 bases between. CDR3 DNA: TGTGCCAGTAGTAGGGCGGGTTCCACAGATACGCAGTATTTT. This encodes CASSRAGSTDTQYF.

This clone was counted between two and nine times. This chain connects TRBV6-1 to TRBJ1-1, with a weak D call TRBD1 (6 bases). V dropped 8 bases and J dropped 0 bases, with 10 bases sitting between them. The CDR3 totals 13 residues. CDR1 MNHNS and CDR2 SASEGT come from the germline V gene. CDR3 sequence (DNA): TGTGCCAGCTGGTACAGGGTGAACACTGAAGCTTTCTTT. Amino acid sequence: CASWYRVNTEAFF.

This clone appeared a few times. The CDR3 DNA reads as TGCGCCAGCAGCCAAGAGACAGGGTATAATCAGCCCCAGCATTTT. This gives the protein CASSQETGYNQPQHF. This sequence joins TRBV4-3 and TRBJ1-5; 7 bases align to TRBD1. Germline-derived CDR1 and CDR2 are LGHNA and YSLEER. The CDR3 is 15 amino acids. V was pared by 0 bases and J by 4 bases, with 3 bases of the junction left unmatched.

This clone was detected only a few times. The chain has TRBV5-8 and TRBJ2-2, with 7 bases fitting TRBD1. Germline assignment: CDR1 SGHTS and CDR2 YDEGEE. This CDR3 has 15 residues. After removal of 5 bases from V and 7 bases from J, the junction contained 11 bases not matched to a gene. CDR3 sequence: CASRPGQLVHGELFF. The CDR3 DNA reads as TGTGCCAGCAGGCCGGGACAGCTAGTTCACGGGGAGCTGTTTTTT. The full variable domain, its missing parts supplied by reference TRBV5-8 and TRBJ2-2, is EAGVTQSPTHLIKTRGQQATLRCSPISGHTSVYWYQQALGLGLQFLLWYDEGEERNRGNFPPRFSGRQFPNYSSELNVNALELEDSALYLCASRPGQLVHGELFFGEGSRLTVL.

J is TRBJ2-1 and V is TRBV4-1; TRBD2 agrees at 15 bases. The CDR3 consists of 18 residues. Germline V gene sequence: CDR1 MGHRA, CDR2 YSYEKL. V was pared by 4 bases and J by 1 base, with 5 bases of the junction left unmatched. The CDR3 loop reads CASSRGLAGGRSYNEQFF. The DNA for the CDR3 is TGCGCCAGCAGCCGAGGACTAGCGGGGGGGCGGTCCTACAATGAGCAGTTCTTC.

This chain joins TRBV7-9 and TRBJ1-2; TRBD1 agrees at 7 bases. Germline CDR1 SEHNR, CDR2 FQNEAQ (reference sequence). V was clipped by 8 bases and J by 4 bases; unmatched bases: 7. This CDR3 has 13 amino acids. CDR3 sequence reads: CASATGEGYGYTF. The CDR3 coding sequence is TGTGCCAGCGCAACAGGGGAAGGCTATGGCTACACCTTC.

This chain's CDR3 is CASSDRISYGYTF. CDR3 nucleotides: TGTGCCAGCAGCGACAGAATATCCTATGGCTACACCTTC. The chain recombines TRBV6-5 with TRBJ1-2; D perhaps matches TRBD1 (5 bases). The CDR3 is made up of 13 amino acids. CDR1 and CDR2 from the germline V gene are MNHEY and SVGAGI. With 6 bases removed from V and 4 bases from J, the gap between germline ends came to 12 bases.

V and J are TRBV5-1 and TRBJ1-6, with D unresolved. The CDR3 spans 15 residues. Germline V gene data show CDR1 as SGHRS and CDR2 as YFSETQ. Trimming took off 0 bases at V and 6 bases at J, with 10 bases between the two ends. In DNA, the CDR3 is TGCGCCAGCAGCTTGGGGGAGTCCCCTAATTCACCCCTCCACTTT. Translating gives CASSLGESPNSPLHF.

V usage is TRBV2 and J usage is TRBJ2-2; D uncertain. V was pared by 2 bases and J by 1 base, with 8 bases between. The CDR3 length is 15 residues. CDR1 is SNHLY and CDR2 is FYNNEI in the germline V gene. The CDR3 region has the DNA TGTGCCAGCAGTGAAAGAGGTGTGAACACCGGGGAGCTGTTTTTT. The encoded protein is CASSERGVNTGELFF. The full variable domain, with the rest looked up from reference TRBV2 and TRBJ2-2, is EPEVTQTPSHQVTQMGQEVILRCVPISNHLYFYWYRQILGQKVEFLVSFYNNEISEKSEIFDDQFSVERPDGSNFTLKIRSTKLEDSAMYFCASSERGVNTGELFFGEGSRLTVL.

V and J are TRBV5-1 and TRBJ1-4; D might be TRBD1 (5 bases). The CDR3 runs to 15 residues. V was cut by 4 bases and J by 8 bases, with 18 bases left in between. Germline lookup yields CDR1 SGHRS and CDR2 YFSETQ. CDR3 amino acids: CASSGGTGGYEKLFF. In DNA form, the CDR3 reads TGCGCCAGCAGCGGGGGGACCGGTGGGTACGAAAAACTGTTTTTT.

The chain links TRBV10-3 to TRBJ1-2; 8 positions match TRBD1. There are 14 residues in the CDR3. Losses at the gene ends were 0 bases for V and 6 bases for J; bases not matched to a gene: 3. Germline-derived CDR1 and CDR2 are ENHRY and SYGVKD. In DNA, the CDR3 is TGTGCCATCAGTGAGTCTAGACAGGGGAATGGCTACACCTTC. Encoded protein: CAISESRQGNGYTF.